This is a list of T cell receptor beta chains from one sample in a study of control samples from healthy donors and cancer patients. Sequenced by immunoSEQ multiplex PCR; TCRdb stores in-frame clones only, minus some. The data contain about 150,000 clones, approximately 93% of them singletons. The specimen was blood. All receptors derive from a man younger than 35 in good health. Both conserved end residues are part of each CDR3. D genes are given only for firm matches. Only some rows state a clone size, as once, few, many or a class for expanded clones.

v_call: TRBV2; j_call: TRBJ1-4; d_call: NA; clone_size: NA; cdr3_aa: CASQTLFEFDGEKLFF; cdr3_nt: TGTGCCAGCCAGACACTTTTTGAATTTGATGGTGAAAAACTGTTTTTT
v_call: TRBV7-6; j_call: TRBJ2-3; d_call: TRBD1; clone_size: NA; cdr3_aa: CASSRPRPGTGYTDTQYF; cdr3_nt: TGTGCCAGCAGTAGACCAAGACCCGGGACAGGGTACACAGATACGCAGTATTTT
v_call: TRBV2; j_call: TRBJ2-7; d_call: NA; clone_size: NA; cdr3_aa: CASSSHSGPPSYEQYF; cdr3_nt: TGTGCCAGCAGTTCCCATAGCGGACCTCCCTCCTACGAGCAGTACTTC
v_call: TRBV4-2; j_call: TRBJ2-1; d_call: NA; clone_size: NA; cdr3_aa: CASSQDLAQDEQFF; cdr3_nt: TGTGCCAGCAGCCAAGATCTAGCCCAAGATGAGCAGTTCTTC
v_call: TRBV6-1; j_call: TRBJ2-7; d_call: NA; clone_size: NA; cdr3_aa: CASSEAWRGLYEQYF; cdr3_nt: TGTGCCAGCAGTGAAGCTTGGAGGGGGCTATACGAGCAGTACTTC
v_call: TRBV10-3; j_call: TRBJ2-3; d_call: TRBD2; clone_size: NA; cdr3_aa: CAISEPSRLAGEADTQYF; cdr3_nt: TGTGCCATCAGTGAGCCCTCCCGCTTAGCGGGAGAGGCAGATACGCAGTATTTT
v_call: TRBV12-3/TRBV12-4; j_call: TRBJ1-2; d_call: NA; clone_size: few; cdr3_aa: CASSSRFGYTF; cdr3_nt: TGTGCCAGCAGTTCTCGATTTGGCTACACCTTC
v_call: TRBV28; j_call: TRBJ2-1; d_call: NA; clone_size: NA; cdr3_aa: CASGPESTFF; cdr3_nt: TGTGCCAGCGGACCTGAAAGCACGTTCTTC
v_call: TRBV20-1; j_call: TRBJ2-3; d_call: NA; clone_size: NA; cdr3_aa: CSARQGDTQYF; cdr3_nt: TGCAGTGCTAGACAGGGAGATACGCAGTATTTT
v_call: TRBV7-9; j_call: TRBJ1-1; d_call: NA; clone_size: once; cdr3_aa: CASSPKLRNTEAFF; cdr3_nt: TGTGCCAGCAGCCCTAAACTCAGAAACACTGAAGCTTTCTTT
v_call: TRBV27; j_call: TRBJ2-1; d_call: TRBD2; clone_size: NA; cdr3_aa: CASNHLSGTSNEQFF; cdr3_nt: TGTGCCAGCAACCACCTTTCCGGGACTAGCAATGAGCAGTTCTTC
v_call: TRBV24-1; j_call: TRBJ2-3; d_call: NA; clone_size: NA; cdr3_aa: CATSDLGDTQYF; cdr3_nt: TGTGCCACCAGTGATTTGGGGGATACGCAGTATTTT
v_call: TRBV27; j_call: TRBJ1-4; d_call: NA; clone_size: NA; cdr3_aa: CASSLIRGAEKLFF; cdr3_nt: TGTGCCAGCAGTTTGATTCGCGGGGCTGAAAAACTGTTTTTT
v_call: TRBV27; j_call: TRBJ2-7; d_call: NA; clone_size: NA; cdr3_aa: CASGPGTPYEQYF; cdr3_nt: TGTGCCAGCGGCCCCGGGACCCCCTACGAGCAGTACTTC
v_call: TRBV21-1; j_call: TRBJ1-2; d_call: NA; clone_size: few; cdr3_aa: CASSPSKGYTF; cdr3_nt: TGTGCCAGCAGCCCCTCGAAGGGCTACACCTTC
v_call: TRBV9; j_call: TRBJ2-3; d_call: NA; clone_size: NA; cdr3_aa: CASSVWGESTDTQYF; cdr3_nt: TGTGCCAGCAGCGTATGGGGGGAAAGCACAGATACGCAGTATTTT
v_call: TRBV19; j_call: TRBJ2-2; d_call: NA; clone_size: few; cdr3_aa: CASLSHTAGELFF; cdr3_nt: TGTGCCTCCCTTAGCCATACCGCCGGGGAGCTGTTTTTT
v_call: TRBV11-1; j_call: TRBJ2-7; d_call: NA; clone_size: NA; cdr3_aa: CASSSGTLASYEQYF; cdr3_nt: TGTGCCAGCAGCTCTGGGACACTAGCGTCCTACGAGCAGTACTTC
v_call: TRBV30; j_call: TRBJ1-5; d_call: NA; clone_size: NA; cdr3_aa: CAWNVQRNQPQHF; cdr3_nt: TGTGCCTGGAACGTACAGCGCAATCAGCCCCAGCATTTT
v_call: TRBV7-7; j_call: TRBJ2-1; d_call: TRBD2; clone_size: NA; cdr3_aa: CASSRGRETDNNEQFF; cdr3_nt: TGTGCTAGCAGCCGCGGGCGGGAGACTGATAACAATGAGCAGTTCTTC
v_call: TRBV12-3/TRBV12-4; j_call: TRBJ2-7; d_call: NA; clone_size: NA; cdr3_aa: CASRHRYEQYF; cdr3_nt: TGTGCCAGCAGGCACAGATACGAGCAGTACTTC
v_call: TRBV19; j_call: TRBJ1-5; d_call: TRBD1; clone_size: NA; cdr3_aa: CASSIRDRGSIQPQHF; cdr3_nt: TGTGCCAGTAGTATACGGGACAGGGGTTCTATCCAGCCCCAGCATTTT
v_call: TRBV2; j_call: TRBJ1-3; d_call: NA; clone_size: NA; cdr3_aa: CASSEREGNTIYF; cdr3_nt: TGTGCCAGCAGTGAAAGGGAGGGAAACACCATATATTTT
v_call: TRBV5-6; j_call: TRBJ2-2; d_call: NA; clone_size: NA; cdr3_aa: CASTSGLYTGELFF; cdr3_nt: TGTGCCAGCACCTCAGGGCTCTACACCGGGGAGCTGTTTTTT
v_call: TRBV7-8; j_call: TRBJ1-6; d_call: TRBD1; clone_size: NA; cdr3_aa: CASSLGDRNSPLHF; cdr3_nt: TGTGCCAGCAGCTTAGGGGACAGGAATTCACCCCTCCACTTT
v_call: TRBV6-5; j_call: TRBJ1-1; d_call: NA; clone_size: NA; cdr3_aa: CASSYSQGQTEAFF; cdr3_nt: TGTGCCAGCAGTTACTCGCAGGGGCAAACTGAAGCTTTCTTT
v_call: TRBV4-2; j_call: TRBJ1-4; d_call: TRBD1; clone_size: once; cdr3_aa: CASSQTGQVNEKLFF; cdr3_nt: TGTGCCAGCAGCCAGACGGGACAGGTTAATGAAAAACTGTTTTTT
v_call: TRBV28; j_call: TRBJ2-1; d_call: NA; clone_size: NA; cdr3_aa: CASSLRGIYNEQFF; cdr3_nt: TGTGCCAGCAGTTTACGAGGGATCTACAATGAGCAGTTCTTC
v_call: TRBV28; j_call: TRBJ2-1; d_call: NA; clone_size: once; cdr3_aa: CASSGGHSYNEQFF; cdr3_nt: TGTGCCAGCAGTGGAGGACATTCCTACAATGAGCAGTTCTTC
v_call: TRBV6-6; j_call: TRBJ1-5; d_call: TRBD1; clone_size: NA; cdr3_aa: CASSQEQGKNQPQHF; cdr3_nt: TGTGCCAGCAGTCAGGAACAGGGGAAAAATCAGCCCCAGCATTTT
v_call: TRBV9; j_call: TRBJ1-3; d_call: NA; clone_size: NA; cdr3_aa: CASSGYSGNTIYF; cdr3_nt: TGTGCCAGCAGCGGATACTCTGGAAACACCATATATTTT
v_call: TRBV6-4; j_call: TRBJ2-5; d_call: TRBD1; clone_size: NA; cdr3_aa: CASSPDRGSETQYF; cdr3_nt: TGTGCCAGCAGTCCGGACAGGGGCTCGGAGACCCAGTACTTC
v_call: TRBV5-6; j_call: TRBJ1-1; d_call: TRBD1; clone_size: NA; cdr3_aa: CASIDWGQGETEAFF; cdr3_nt: TGTGCCAGCATCGATTGGGGACAGGGAGAAACTGAAGCTTTCTTT
v_call: TRBV7-9; j_call: TRBJ1-1; d_call: TRBD1; clone_size: NA; cdr3_aa: CASSPNPRDRETEAFF; cdr3_nt: TGTGCCAGCAGCCCTAATCCCCGGGACAGGGAGACTGAAGCTTTCTTT
v_call: TRBV19; j_call: TRBJ2-6; d_call: TRBD1; clone_size: once; cdr3_aa: CASSLTQGQGANVLTF; cdr3_nt: TGTGCCAGTAGTCTAACACAGGGGCAGGGGGCCAACGTCCTGACTTTC
v_call: TRBV21-1; j_call: TRBJ2-7; d_call: NA; clone_size: NA; cdr3_aa: CASSKWENSGPTDCEQYF; cdr3_nt: TGTGCCAGCAGCAAATGGGAGAATAGCGGACCGACCGACTGCGAGCAGTACTTC
v_call: TRBV6-2/TRBV6-3; j_call: TRBJ1-3; d_call: NA; clone_size: NA; cdr3_aa: CASSRDTSGNTIYF; cdr3_nt: TGTGCCAGCAGTCGGGACACCTCTGGAAACACCATATATTTT
v_call: TRBV19; j_call: TRBJ2-1; d_call: NA; clone_size: NA; cdr3_aa: CASSPRTSSYNEQFF; cdr3_nt: TGTGCCAGTAGTCCCAGGACGAGCTCCTACAATGAGCAGTTCTTC
v_call: TRBV2; j_call: TRBJ1-2; d_call: NA; clone_size: NA; cdr3_aa: CASSENTDGYGYTF; cdr3_nt: TGTGCCAGCAGTGAAAACACCGACGGCTATGGCTACACCTTC
v_call: TRBV9; j_call: TRBJ1-2; d_call: TRBD1; clone_size: NA; cdr3_aa: CASSVDTGGPGYTF; cdr3_nt: TGTGCCAGCAGCGTAGACACAGGGGGTCCTGGCTACACCTTC
v_call: TRBV5-1; j_call: TRBJ2-7; d_call: NA; clone_size: NA; cdr3_aa: CASSFSQGGNEQYF; cdr3_nt: TGCGCCAGCAGCTTTAGCCAGGGGGGCAACGAGCAGTACTTC
v_call: TRBV28; j_call: TRBJ1-3; d_call: NA; clone_size: NA; cdr3_aa: CASSPVSSGNTIYF; cdr3_nt: TGTGCCAGCAGTCCCGTATCCTCTGGAAACACCATATATTTT
v_call: TRBV2; j_call: TRBJ2-7; d_call: TRBD1; clone_size: once; cdr3_aa: CASSEAVWDRGTYEQYF; cdr3_nt: TGTGCCAGCAGTGAAGCGGTATGGGACAGGGGAACCTACGAGCAGTACTTC
v_call: TRBV28; j_call: TRBJ2-7; d_call: NA; clone_size: NA; cdr3_aa: CASSLLEGYEQYF; cdr3_nt: TGTGCCAGCAGTTTATTGGAGGGTTACGAGCAGTACTTC
v_call: TRBV30; j_call: TRBJ2-7; d_call: NA; clone_size: NA; cdr3_aa: CAWGQGRRLDEQYF; cdr3_nt: TGTGCCTGGGGCCAGGGACGCCGCCTGGACGAGCAGTACTTC
v_call: TRBV27; j_call: TRBJ2-1; d_call: NA; clone_size: once; cdr3_aa: CASSLSWTLSSNEQFF; cdr3_nt: TGTGCCAGCAGTTTATCTTGGACATTGTCCTCCAATGAGCAGTTCTTC
v_call: TRBV7-2; j_call: TRBJ1-1; d_call: NA; clone_size: NA; cdr3_aa: CASSLWGHLNTEAFF; cdr3_nt: TGTGCCAGCAGCTTATGGGGACACCTGAACACTGAAGCTTTCTTT
v_call: TRBV2; j_call: TRBJ2-2; d_call: TRBD2; clone_size: NA; cdr3_aa: CASSVYPGLADTGELFF; cdr3_nt: TGTGCCAGCAGTGTATACCCGGGACTAGCCGACACCGGGGAGCTGTTTTTT
v_call: TRBV4-2; j_call: TRBJ2-4; d_call: NA; clone_size: NA; cdr3_aa: CASSQEKIGDLKNIQYF; cdr3_nt: TGTGCCAGCAGCCAAGAAAAGATAGGGGACCTCAAAAACATTCAGTACTTC
v_call: TRBV30; j_call: TRBJ1-1; d_call: NA; clone_size: NA; cdr3_aa: CANDSAMMNTEAFF; cdr3_nt: TGTGCCAACGACAGTGCTATGATGAACACTGAAGCTTTCTTT
v_call: TRBV5-1; j_call: TRBJ2-5; d_call: TRBD2; clone_size: NA; cdr3_aa: CASSTSGGEETQYF; cdr3_nt: TGCGCCAGCAGTACTAGCGGGGGAGAAGAGACCCAGTACTTC
v_call: TRBV28; j_call: TRBJ1-2; d_call: NA; clone_size: few; cdr3_aa: CASGLTGDDGYTF; cdr3_nt: TGTGCCAGCGGTTTAACGGGGGATGATGGCTACACCTTC
v_call: TRBV7-6; j_call: TRBJ1-3; d_call: NA; clone_size: NA; cdr3_aa: CASSLDWRVAGNTIYF; cdr3_nt: TGTGCCAGCAGCTTAGATTGGAGAGTGGCTGGAAACACCATATATTTT
v_call: TRBV2; j_call: TRBJ1-2; d_call: NA; clone_size: NA; cdr3_aa: CASSAGGGYGYTF; cdr3_nt: TGTGCCAGCAGTGCTGGGGGCGGCTATGGCTACACCTTC
v_call: TRBV5-4; j_call: TRBJ1-1; d_call: NA; clone_size: NA; cdr3_aa: CASSRGLTEAFF; cdr3_nt: TGTGCCAGCAGCCGGGGACTCACTGAAGCTTTCTTT
v_call: TRBV15; j_call: TRBJ2-2; d_call: TRBD2; clone_size: NA; cdr3_aa: CATSTGLAGGPAGELFF; cdr3_nt: TGTGCCACCAGCACGGGACTAGCGGGAGGCCCAGCCGGGGAGCTGTTTTTT